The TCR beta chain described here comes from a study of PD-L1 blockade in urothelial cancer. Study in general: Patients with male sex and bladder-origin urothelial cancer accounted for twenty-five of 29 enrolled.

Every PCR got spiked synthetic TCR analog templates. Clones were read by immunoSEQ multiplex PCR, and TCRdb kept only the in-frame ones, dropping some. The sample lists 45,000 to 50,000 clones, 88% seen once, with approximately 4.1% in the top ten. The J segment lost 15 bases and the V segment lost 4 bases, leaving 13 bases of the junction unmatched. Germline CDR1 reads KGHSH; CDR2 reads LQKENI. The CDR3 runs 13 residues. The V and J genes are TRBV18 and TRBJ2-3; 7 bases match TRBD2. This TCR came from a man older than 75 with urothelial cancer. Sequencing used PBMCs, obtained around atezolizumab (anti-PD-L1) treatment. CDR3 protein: CASSRGGAETLYF. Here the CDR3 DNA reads TGTGCCAGCTCACGCGGGGGAGCGGAAACGCTCTATTTT. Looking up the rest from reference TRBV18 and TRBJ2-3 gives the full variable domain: NAGVMQNPRHLVRRRGQEARLRCSPMKGHSHVYWYRQLPEEGLKFMVYLQKENIIDESGMPKERFSAEFPKEGPSILRIQQVVRGDSAAYFCASSRGGAETLYFGPGTRLTVL.